This entry describes one T cell receptor (beta chain). These data are taken from a study of blood T cell repertoires in COVID-19. At the level of the study: From the United States, Italy and Spain came samples of acute and convalescent COVID-19. The analysed material was cDNA or gDNA that came from T cells, B-cell-depleted T cells, or PBMCs.

The CDR3 is made up of 13 amino acids. V lost 6 bases and J lost 3; bases outside the gene matches: 2. Under the authors' procedure: Reference gene primer amplification yielded estimated nucleated cell counts. This table comes from immunoSEQ multiplex PCR, and its TCRdb copy is limited to in-frame clones, with some not included. Clone size and V and J calls were adopted from that table, with D and trimming inferred from the DNA. The sample has some 100,000 clones, approximately 90% seen once. The sample taken for sequencing was peripheral blood. This receptor was obtained from a human donor in a cohort sampled during active COVID-19. The chain has TRBV12-3 or TRBV12-4 and TRBJ1-2; 9 bases are a match to TRBD1. The CDR3 reads CASSDRGDYGYTF. CDR3 DNA: TGTGCCAGCAGCGACAGGGGGGACTATGGCTACACCTTC.